These 12 T cell receptor beta chains originate from one sample sequenced in a study of blood T cell repertoires in COVID-19. Libraries were prepared by immunoSEQ multiplex PCR; TCRdb keeps only in-frame clonotypes and omits some of them. The repertoire holds some 150,000 clones, with 65% to 90% as singletons. Sample: peripheral blood. All receptors derive from a man in his 70s with acute or convalescent COVID-19.

The rearrangement joins TRBV7-3 to TRBJ1-1, with 7 bases fitting TRBD1. This CDR3 is 14 amino acids long. Germline loops: CDR1 SGHTA, CDR2 FQGTGA. After removal of 5 bases from V and 6 bases from J, the junction contained 9 bases not matched to a gene. CDR3 DNA sequence: TGTGCCAGCAGCACCGGTTGGCAGGGGGCTGAAGCTTTCTTT. Translated: CASSTGWQGAEAFF.

This chain joins TRBV20-1 and TRBJ2-5; tentative D call: TRBD2 (6 bases). CDR3 size: 14 residues. In germline, CDR1 is DFQATT, CDR2 SNEGSKA (reference sequence). Trimming took 3 bases from V and 0 from J, leaving 11 bases between them. The CDR3, as DNA: TGCAGTGCTAGTCCTGGGGGGAACCAAGAGACCCAGTACTTC. This sequence encodes CSASPGGNQETQYF.

The CDR3, as DNA: TGTGCCAGCAGTTTGCAGGGGGCTTACAATGAGCAGTTCTTC. This gives the protein CASSLQGAYNEQFF. The chain carries TRBV27 and TRBJ2-1; 8 bases agree with TRBD1. V trimming: 3 bases; J trimming: 4 bases; junction bases outside the gene matches: 2. The CDR3 extends over 14 amino acids. Germline CDR1 MNHEY, CDR2 SMNVEV (reference sequence).

In this sample, this clone turned up many times. This rearrangement joins TRBV5-4 to TRBJ2-2, with D possibly matching TRBD1 (5 bases). This CDR3 spans 16 amino acids. Germline V CDR1 and CDR2: SGHNT, YYREEE (reference sequence). V was trimmed by 3 bases and J by 7 bases, leaving 19 bases between them. Here the CDR3 DNA reads TGTGCCAGCAGCTGGACCCCCGACAGAGAGAGCGGGGAGCTGTTTTTT. It encodes CASSWTPDRESGELFF.

This clone has just a few counts. The chain carries TRBV5-1 and TRBJ1-5; D is perhaps TRBD1 (6 bases). Germline V lookup: CDR1 SGHRS, CDR2 YFSETQ. V lost 4 bases, J lost 0 bases, and 11 bases lay in between. The CDR3 has 15 amino acids. CDR3 nucleotide sequence: TGCGCCAGCAGCGAACAGGGTTATAGCAATCAGCCCCAGCATTTT. Translation: CASSEQGYSNQPQHF. The full variable domain, with the rest looked up from reference TRBV5-1 and TRBJ1-5, is KAGVTQTPRYLIKTRGQQVTLSCSPISGHRSVSWYQQTPGQGLQFLFEYFSETQRNKGNFPGRFSGRQFSNSRSEMNVSTLELGDSALYLCASSEQGYSNQPQHFGDGTRLSIL.

CDR3 DNA: TGTGCCAGCAGTACCCCGGGACTAGGGGGGGAGCAGTACTTC. Translated, it gives CASSTPGLGGEQYF. The V and J genes are TRBV27 and TRBJ2-7, with 8 bases lining up with TRBD2. V lost 5 bases and J lost 7; bases outside the gene matches: 10. Germline CDR1 is MNHEY and CDR2 is SMNVEV (reference sequence). The CDR3 totals 14 residues.

V and J are TRBV7-6 and TRBJ1-1; a possible D gene is TRBD1 (6 bases). Trimming left V 5 bases short and J 6 bases short, with 16 bases between. Germline values: CDR1 SGHVS, CDR2 FNYEAQ. This CDR3 is built from 14 residues. This CDR3 is CASSPMAGVAEAFF. The CDR3 DNA sequence: TGTGCCAGCAGCCCCATGGCAGGGGTGGCTGAAGCTTTCTTT.

The chain uses TRBV7-2 and TRBJ2-3; 7 nucleotides match TRBD2. The CDR3 has 16 amino acids. Germline V lookup: CDR1 SGHTA, CDR2 FQGNSA. The ends lost 5 bases at V and 3 bases at J; junction bases unmatched: 11. CDR3 sequence: CASSLLADGSTDTQYF. The CDR3 nucleotides read TGTGCCAGCAGCCTTCTAGCGGACGGGTCTACAGATACGCAGTATTTT.

This chain uses TRBV6-2 or TRBV6-3 with TRBJ1-1; D is possibly TRBD1 (5 bases). V was clipped by 5 bases and J by 10 bases, with 14 bases between them. Germline V gene lookup returns CDR1 MNHEY and CDR2 SVGEGT. CDR3 size: 12 residues. The CDR3 sequence: CASSLDNRGAFF. For the CDR3, the DNA is TGTGCCAGCAGTCTGGACAATAGGGGAGCTTTCTTT.

This clone has a single count. The chain is built from TRBV19 and TRBJ1-2; D perhaps matches TRBD1 (6 bases). Germline values: CDR1 LNHDA, CDR2 SQIVND (reference sequence). The V and J ends lost 5 bases and 3 bases respectively, with 10 bases between them. This CDR3 contains 13 residues. In DNA, the CDR3 is TGTGCCAGTAGTCCAGACAGGTACTATGGCTACACCTTC. It yields the protein CASSPDRYYGYTF.

CDR3 in DNA: TGTGCCAGCAGCCCCTCTCTCGGTAGGGGCGGCGGCTCTTACACAGATACGCAGTATTTT. It specifies CASSPSLGRGGGSYTDTQYF. V usage is TRBV28 and J usage is TRBJ2-3; D may be TRBD1 (5 bases). Germline V gives CDR1 MDHEN, CDR2 SYDVKM. V was pared by 6 bases and J by 2 bases, with 30 bases between. The CDR3 is 20 amino acids.

This clone was observed a handful of times. This sequence joins TRBV27 and TRBJ2-2; D unresolved. The CDR3 runs 13 residues. CDR1 MNHEY and CDR2 SMNVEV come from the germline V gene (reference sequence). The V end lost 3 bases, the J end lost 8 bases, and 10 bases lay between the germline ends. The chain's CDR3 is CASSLPVPGELFF. The CDR3 DNA is TGTGCCAGCAGTTTGCCAGTACCGGGGGAGCTGTTTTTT.